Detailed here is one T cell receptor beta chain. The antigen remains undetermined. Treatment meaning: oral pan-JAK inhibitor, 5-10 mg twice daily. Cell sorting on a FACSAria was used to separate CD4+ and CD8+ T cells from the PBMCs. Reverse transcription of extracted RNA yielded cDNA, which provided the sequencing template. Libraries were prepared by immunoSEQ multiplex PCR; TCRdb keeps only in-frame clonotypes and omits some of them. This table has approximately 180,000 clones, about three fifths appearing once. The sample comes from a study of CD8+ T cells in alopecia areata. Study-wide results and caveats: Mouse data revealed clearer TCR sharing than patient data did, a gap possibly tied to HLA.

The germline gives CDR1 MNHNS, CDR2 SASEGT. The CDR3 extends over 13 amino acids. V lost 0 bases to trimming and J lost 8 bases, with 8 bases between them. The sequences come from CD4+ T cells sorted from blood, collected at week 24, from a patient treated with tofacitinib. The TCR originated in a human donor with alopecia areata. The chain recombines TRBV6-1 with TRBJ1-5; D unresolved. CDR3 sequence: CASSEARREPQHF. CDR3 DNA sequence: TGTGCCAGCAGTGAAGCTAGACGAGAGCCCCAGCATTTT.